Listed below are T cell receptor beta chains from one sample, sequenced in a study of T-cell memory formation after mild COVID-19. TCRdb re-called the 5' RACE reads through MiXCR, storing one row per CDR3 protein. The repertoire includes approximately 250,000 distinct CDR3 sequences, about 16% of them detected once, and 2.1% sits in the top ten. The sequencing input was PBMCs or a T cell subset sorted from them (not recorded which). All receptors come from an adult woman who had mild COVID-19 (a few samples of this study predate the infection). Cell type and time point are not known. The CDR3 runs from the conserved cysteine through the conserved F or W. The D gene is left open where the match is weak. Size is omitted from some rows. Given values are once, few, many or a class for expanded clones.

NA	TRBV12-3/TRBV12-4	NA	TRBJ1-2	CASSQAGGEVRGSYGYTF	TGTGCCAGCAGTCAGGCCGGGGGAGAGGTCCGAGGTTCCTATGGCTACACCTTC
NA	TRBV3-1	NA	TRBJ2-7	CASSQEQLYGEQYF	TGTGCCAGCAGCCAAGAACAGCTATACGGGGAGCAGTACTTC
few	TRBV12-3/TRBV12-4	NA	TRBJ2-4	CASSLWAGGAKNIQYF	TGTGCCAGCAGTTTATGGGCAGGGGGGGCCAAAAACATTCAGTACTTC
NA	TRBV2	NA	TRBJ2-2	CASKAAVANTGELFF	TGTGCCAGCAAGGCGGCAGTCGCGAACACCGGGGAGCTGTTTTTT
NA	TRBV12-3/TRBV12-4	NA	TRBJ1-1	CASSFPTERAFF	TGTGCCAGCAGTTTCCCCACAGAGCGAGCTTTCTTT
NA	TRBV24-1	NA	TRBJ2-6	CATSAGGHSGANVLTF	TGTGCCACCAGTGCCGGGGGCCACTCTGGGGCCAACGTCCTGACTTTC
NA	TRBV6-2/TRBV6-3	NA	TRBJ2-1	CASSSSRGTQLNNEQFF	TGTGCCAGCAGTTCTTCCCGCGGGACGCAACTTAACAATGAGCAGTTCTTC
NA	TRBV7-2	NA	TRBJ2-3	CASALGEGSDTQYF	TGTGCCAGCGCGCTAGGAGAGGGATCAGATACGCAGTATTTT
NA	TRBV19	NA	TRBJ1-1	CASTTSAHGAFF	TGTGCCAGTACCACATCGGCCCATGGAGCTTTCTTT
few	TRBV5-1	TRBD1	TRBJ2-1	CASAGTGAYNEQFF	TGCGCCAGCGCCGGGACAGGGGCTTACAATGAGCAGTTCTTC
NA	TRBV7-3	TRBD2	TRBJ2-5	CASSPTGSGIRETQYF	TGTGCCAGCAGCCCCACGGGTAGCGGGATCAGGGAGACCCAGTACTTC
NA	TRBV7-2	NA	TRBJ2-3	CASSLVPGEVADTQYF	TGTGCCAGCAGCTTAGTTCCGGGGGAGGTTGCAGATACGCAGTATTTT
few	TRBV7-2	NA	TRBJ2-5	CASSLEVGTQYF	TGTGCCAGCAGCTTAGAGGTCGGCACCCAGTACTTC
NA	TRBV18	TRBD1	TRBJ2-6	CASSALGTGNPSGANVLTF	TGTGCCAGCTCAGCCCTCGGGACAGGGAACCCATCTGGGGCCAACGTCCTGACTTTC
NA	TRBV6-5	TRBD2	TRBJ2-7	CASRGTSGSYEQYF	TGTGCCAGCAGGGGGACTAGCGGGAGTTACGAGCAGTACTTC
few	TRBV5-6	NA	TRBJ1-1	CASSPSLRNTEAFF	TGTGCCAGCAGCCCAAGTTTGAGGAACACTGAAGCTTTCTTT
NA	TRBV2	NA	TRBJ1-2	CASDGTGEANYGYTF	TGTGCCAGCGATGGGACGGGGGAAGCTAACTATGGCTACACCTTC
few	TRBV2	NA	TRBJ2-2	CASSILQNTGELFF	TGTGCCAGCAGTATTCTTCAGAACACCGGGGAGCTGTTTTTT
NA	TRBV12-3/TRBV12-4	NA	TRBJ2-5	CASSRNPLLETQYF	TGTGCCAGCAGCCGTAATCCCTTACTAGAGACCCAGTACTTC
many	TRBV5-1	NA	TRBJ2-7	CATKPKLYEQYF	TGCGCCACCAAACCTAAGCTCTACGAGCAGTACTTC
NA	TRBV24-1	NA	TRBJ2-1	CATSDLTGAINEQFF	TGTGCCACCAGTGATTTAACGGGAGCCATCAATGAGCAGTTCTTC
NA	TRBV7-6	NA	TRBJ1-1	CASSLAEGMNTEAFF	TGTGCCAGCAGCTTAGCCGAGGGGATGAACACTGAAGCTTTCTTT
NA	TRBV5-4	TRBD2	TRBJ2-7	CASSPGQERGAPYEQYF	TGTGCCAGCAGCCCTGGCCAGGAGCGGGGGGCGCCTTACGAGCAGTACTTC
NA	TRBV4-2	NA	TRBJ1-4	CASSQQDREPNEKLFF	TGTGCCAGCAGCCAACAAGACAGAGAGCCAAATGAAAAACTGTTTTTT
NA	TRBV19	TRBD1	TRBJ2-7	CASSTGQFLREQYF	TGTGCCAGTAGTACGGGACAGTTCCTACGGGAGCAGTACTTC
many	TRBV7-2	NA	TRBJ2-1	CASSFNMQRQFF	TGTGCCAGCAGCTTTAATATGCAGCGGCAGTTCTTC
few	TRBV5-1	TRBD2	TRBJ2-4	CASSLGPSGGALGKNIQYF	TGCGCCAGCAGCTTGGGACCTAGCGGGGGGGCCTTGGGCAAAAACATTCAGTACTTC
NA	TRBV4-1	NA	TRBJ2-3	CASSRGPGDGTDTQYF	TGCGCCAGCAGCCGAGGCCCGGGCGACGGCACAGATACGCAGTATTTT
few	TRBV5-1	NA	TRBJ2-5	CASSDGASVGETQYF	TGCGCCAGCAGCGATGGGGCTAGCGTTGGGGAGACCCAGTACTTC
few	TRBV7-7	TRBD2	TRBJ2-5	CASSKGTSGALQETQYF	TGTGCCAGCAGCAAGGGGACTAGCGGGGCACTTCAAGAGACCCAGTACTTC
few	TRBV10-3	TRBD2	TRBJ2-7	CAISGGRGDEQYF	TGTGCCATCAGTGGCGGGAGGGGTGACGAGCAGTACTTC
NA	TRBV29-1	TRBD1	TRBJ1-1	CSGRQGSHGEAFF	TGCAGCGGAAGACAGGGATCCCACGGTGAAGCTTTCTTT
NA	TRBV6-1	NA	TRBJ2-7	CASSRETVGYEQYF	TGTGCCAGCAGCCGCGAGACGGTCGGCTACGAGCAGTACTTC
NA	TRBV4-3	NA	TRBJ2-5	CASSQVTASEQTQYF	TGCGCCAGCAGCCAAGTAACAGCCTCGGAACAGACCCAGTACTTC
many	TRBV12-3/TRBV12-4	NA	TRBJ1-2	CASSLQGQGYTF	TGTGCCAGCAGTTTACAGGGGCAGGGCTACACCTTC
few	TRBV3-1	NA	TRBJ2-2	CASSQERGSGLFF	TGTGCCAGCAGCCAAGAAAGGGGTTCAGGGCTGTTTTTT
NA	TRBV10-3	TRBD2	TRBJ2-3	CAVGDYGTDTQYF	TGTGCCGTCGGGGACTATGGCACAGATACGCAGTATTTT
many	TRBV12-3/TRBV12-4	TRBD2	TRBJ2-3	CASSSAGGVTDTQYF	TGTGCCAGCAGTTCAGCGGGGGGCGTCACAGATACGCAGTATTTT
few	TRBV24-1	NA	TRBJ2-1	CATSGLSSYNEQFF	TGTGCCACCTCGGGACTGAGCTCCTACAATGAGCAGTTCTTC
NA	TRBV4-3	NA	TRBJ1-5	CASSQDWGGNQPQHF	TGCGCCAGCAGCCAAGATTGGGGAGGCAATCAGCCCCAGCATTTT
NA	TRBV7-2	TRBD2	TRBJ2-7	CASSSGLGSYEQYF	TGTGCCAGCAGCTCTGGACTAGGGTCCTACGAGCAGTACTTC
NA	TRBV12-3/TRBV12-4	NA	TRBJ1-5	CASKVSGINQPQHF	TGTGCCAGCAAGGTTTCGGGAATTAATCAGCCCCAGCATTTT
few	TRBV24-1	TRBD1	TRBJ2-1	CATSASSGTGFNEQFF	TGTGCCACCAGTGCTTCGTCCGGGACAGGATTCAATGAGCAGTTCTTC
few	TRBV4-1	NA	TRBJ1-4	CASSQRIVGEKLFF	TGCGCCAGCAGCCAGAGGATTGTGGGTGAAAAACTGTTTTTT
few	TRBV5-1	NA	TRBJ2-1	CASSQGQSHEQFF	TGCGCCAGCAGCCAAGGACAGAGCCATGAGCAGTTCTTC
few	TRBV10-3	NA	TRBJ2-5	CAISEGGEITPYF	TGTGCCATCAGCGAGGGAGGAGAAATCACACCGTACTTC
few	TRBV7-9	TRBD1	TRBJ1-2	CASSSHNRGGYGYTF	TGTGCCAGCAGCTCCCATAACAGGGGAGGTTACGGCTACACCTTC
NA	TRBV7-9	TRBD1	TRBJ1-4	CASSPLGQVNEKLFF	TGTGCCAGCAGCCCACTCGGACAGGTTAATGAAAAACTGTTTTTT